The 9 T cell receptor beta chains listed next were all sequenced from one sample in a study of breast tumors, draining lymph nodes, adjacent tissues. One entry per CDR3 protein results from TCRdb running MiXCR on the multiplex PCR reads. The sample lists 15,000 to 20,000 distinct CDR3 sequences; over 55% were seen once. Sequencing was carried out using tumor-adjacent breast tissue. These receptor sequences come from a female donor with breast cancer. Some clones in this sample may be carry-over from other donors' samples.

In its sample, this clonotype ranks as medium-sized. V usage is TRBV30 and J usage is TRBJ1-6; a weak D match, TRBD1 (5 bases). This CDR3 is built from 12 residues. Between the trimmed V and J ends, which lost 7 bases and 5 bases, there was a span of 9 bases. Germline-derived CDR1 and CDR2 are GTSNPN and SVGIG (reference sequence). The CDR3 sequence: CASGRNNSPLHF. As DNA, the CDR3 is TGTGCCTCGGGACGTAATAATTCACCCCTCCACTTT. Using reference TRBV30 and TRBJ1-6 for the parts outside the CDR3, the full variable domain is SQTIHQWPATLVQPVGSPLSLECTVEGTSNPNLYWYRQAAGRGLQLLFYSVGIGQISSEVPQNLSASRPQDRQFILSSKKLLLSDSGFYLCASGRNNSPLHFGNGTRLTVT.

This clonotype came up many times. The CDR3 reads CASRQGLNTEAFF. As DNA, the CDR3 is TGTGCCAGCAGACAGGGGTTGAACACTGAAGCTTTCTTT. The chain carries TRBV28 and TRBJ1-1; 7 bases are shared with TRBD1. Germline-derived CDR1 and CDR2 are MDHEN and SYDVKM. V lost 6 bases to trimming and J lost 0 bases; unmatched junction nucleotides: 1. This CDR3 is 13 amino acids long.

Judged by abundance, this clonotype is medium-sized. CDR3 protein: CASSLGASGGVYEQYF. In nucleotides, the CDR3 is TGTGCCAGCAGCTTAGGGGCTAGCGGGGGGGTCTACGAGCAGTACTTC. This chain joins TRBV7-8 and TRBJ2-7; 12 bases align to TRBD2. V shed 1 base, J shed 3 bases, and the junction held 4 bases outside the gene matches. CDR1 is SGHVS and CDR2 is FQNEAQ in the germline V gene. The CDR3 extends over 16 amino acids.

This clonotype has ten or more counts. Compared with germline, one end of the junction differs, possibly owing to a read error. This sequence joins TRBV12-3 or TRBV12-4 and TRBJ1-6; D not resolved. The CDR3 extends over 15 amino acids. The DNA for the CDR3 is TGTGCCAGCAGTTTCGGCGGCAGCTATAATTCGCCCCTCCACTTT. Translation: CASSFGGSYNSPLHF.

The rearrangement joins TRBV7-9 to TRBJ2-7; possible D gene TRBD2, 5 bases. V lost 8 bases, J lost 3 bases, and 17 bases lay in between. This CDR3 has 14 amino acids. Per germline, CDR1 SEHNR and CDR2 FQNEAQ (reference sequence). CDR3 in DNA: TGTGCCAGCGGCAGTGAACGAGGGCTCTACGAGCAGTACTTC. Its protein is CASGSERGLYEQYF. Full variable domain (rest looked up from reference TRBV7-9 and TRBJ2-7): DTGVSQNPRHKITKRGQNVTFRCDPISEHNRLYWYRQTLGQGPEFLTYFQNEAQLEKSRLLSDRFSAERPKGSFSTLEIQRTEQGDSAMYLCASGSERGLYEQYFGPGTRLTVT.

V is TRBV12-3 or TRBV12-4 and J is TRBJ2-7, with D unresolved. Trimming took off 6 bases at V and 12 bases at J, with 21 bases between the two ends. CDR3 length equals 13 residues. CDR3 DNA: TGTGCCAGCAGACCCAAATCCCGGGTTGTGGTGTACTTC. It encodes CASRPKSRVVVYF.

This clonotype was detected only a few times. The CDR3 region has the DNA TGTGCCAGCAGCCAAGATTCCCTTTCAGGTGGGGGGACTGAAGCTTTCTTT. It codes for CASSQDSLSGGGTEAFF. The J gene is TRBJ1-1, the V gene TRBV3-1; possibly TRBD1 for D (5 bases). Trimming pared 0 bases from V and 5 bases from J, leaving 19 bases between. Germline loops: CDR1 LGHDT, CDR2 YNNKEL (reference sequence). This CDR3 spans 17 amino acids.

This clonotype was seen a handful of times. With a much larger clone just one base away, this may be a read error. The chain links TRBV6-2 or TRBV6-3 to TRBJ2-2, with TRBD1 matching 7 bases. The length of the CDR3 is 14 residues. Germline V gives CDR1 MNHEY, CDR2 SVGEGT. The CDR3: CASSDRVSTGERFF. In DNA form, the CDR3 reads TGTGCCAGCAGCGACAGGGTTTCCACCGGGGAGCGGTTTTTT.

This chain links TRBV7-8 with TRBJ2-1, with D possibly TRBD2 on 6 matching bases. V was shortened by 5 bases and J by 7 bases, with 9 bases between the two germline ends. Germline CDR1 and CDR2: SGHVS and FQNEAQ. The CDR3 totals 12 residues. CDR3 sequence (DNA): TGTGCCAGCAGCCCTGGGACTAATGAGCAGTTCTTC. Its protein is CASSPGTNEQFF.